Below are 11 T cell receptor beta chains sequenced from a single sample in a study of neurological immune-mediated disorders. TCRdb re-called the 5' RACE reads through MiXCR, storing one row per CDR3 protein. Here the sample spans fewer than 85,000 distinct CDR3 sequences, less than 5.5% being singletons. Sequenced input: PBMCs. The receptors were sampled from a woman aged 25 to 39 with multiple sclerosis.

There are many counts of this clonotype. V and J are TRBV20-1 and TRBJ2-5; no reliable D call. This CDR3 is 13 amino acids long. Looked up from germline, CDR1 is DFQATT and CDR2 is SNEGSKA (reference sequence). Deletions cut 6 bases from V and 5 bases from J, with 16 bases between. CDR3 in DNA: TGCAGTGCCGCTCCTAGAACGTGGGAGACCCAGTACTTC. This translates into CSAAPRTWETQYF.

In its sample, this clonotype was seen a few times. V usage is TRBV6-6 and J usage is TRBJ1-1; perhaps TRBD1 as D (6 bases). Germline loops: CDR1 MNHNY, CDR2 SVGAGI (reference sequence). Trimming shortened V by 1 base and J by 13 bases, and 19 bases separated the two germline ends. The CDR3 length is 14 residues. The CDR3 nucleotides read TGTGCCAGCAGTTACTTAACAGGGTCCCGTTTTAATTTCTTT. Protein sequence: CASSYLTGSRFNFF.

This clonotype was counted many times. The gene calls are TRBV7-2 and TRBJ2-3; D is perhaps TRBD1 (6 bases). Germline CDR1 reads SGHTA; CDR2 reads FQGNSA. V lost 6 bases to trimming and J lost 7 bases, with 14 bases between them. CDR3 length: 13 residues. The CDR3 here is CASRGPRGNTQYF. CDR3 in DNA: TGTGCCAGCAGGGGCCCGAGGGGGAATACGCAGTATTTT.

This clonotype was picked up many times. This chain uses TRBV20-1 with TRBJ2-3; D ambiguous. The CDR3 runs 10 residues. Germline V CDR1 and CDR2: DFQATT, SNEGSKA (reference sequence). The CDR3 here is CSLGTDTQYF. CDR3 nucleotide sequence: TGCAGCTTGGGGACAGATACGCAGTATTTT.

This clonotype was recorded at least ten times. The chain recombines TRBV2 with TRBJ2-1; 8 nucleotides align to TRBD2. This CDR3 has 14 amino acids. J lost 7 bases, V lost 4 bases, and 6 bases had no gene match. In germline, CDR1 is SNHLY, CDR2 FYNNEI. In nucleotides, the CDR3 is TGTGCCAGCAGTGGTGTAGCGGGAACGAATGAGCAGTTCTTC. Its translation: CASSGVAGTNEQFF.

This clonotype was counted many times. The chain joins TRBV5-6 to TRBJ2-1; TRBD2 matches at 8 bases. The CDR3 runs to 16 residues. Germline loops: CDR1 SGHDT, CDR2 YYEEEE. J gave up 2 bases and V 3 bases, and 7 bases lay outside the gene matches. The DNA for the CDR3 is TGTGCCAGCAGCTCCGCGGGGGGCCCCCCCTACAATGAGCAGTTCTTC. Its protein product is CASSSAGGPPYNEQFF.

This clonotype was picked up a small number of times. V and J are TRBV28 and TRBJ2-2; D could derive from TRBD1 or TRBD2 (5 bases each). This CDR3 is 12 amino acids long. CDR1 is MDHEN and CDR2 is SYDVKM in the germline V gene. Trimming took 6 bases from V and 7 from J, leaving 9 bases between them. The CDR3 region is CASSRELGELFF. DNA for the CDR3: TGTGCCAGCAGCAGGGAGCTCGGGGAGCTGTTTTTT.

This clonotype has at least ten counts. The chain carries TRBV20-1 and TRBJ2-1, with 11 positions matching TRBD2. The CDR3 is 14 residues long. Trimming at V came to 5 bases and at J to 8 bases, leaving 8 bases not matched to a gene. In germline, CDR1 is DFQATT, CDR2 SNEGSKA (reference sequence). CDR3 nucleotide sequence: TGCAGTGCTCTTACTAGCGGGAGAGCGGATGAGCAGTTCTTC. As protein: CSALTSGRADEQFF.

This clonotype has at least ten counts. The chain joins TRBV20-1 to TRBJ1-5; TRBD1 matches at 9 bases. V shed 0 bases and J 7 bases; nucleotides not matched to a gene: 7. The germline CDR1 and CDR2 sequences are DFQATT and SNEGSKA (reference sequence). The CDR3 has 15 residues. CDR3 nucleotides: TGCAGTGCTAGAGATCCAAGGACAGGGGACCAGCCCCAGCATTTT. Translation: CSARDPRTGDQPQHF.

The J gene is TRBJ2-7, the V gene TRBV20-1, with 11 bases matching TRBD2. The germline CDR1 and CDR2 sequences are DFQATT and SNEGSKA (reference sequence). This CDR3 contains 14 residues. Germline trimming cut 5 bases from V and 0 bases from J; bases unmatched to any gene: 3. DNA for the CDR3: TGCAGTGCTGCCGGGACTAGCGGCTCCTACGAGCAGTACTTC. Encoded protein: CSAAGTSGSYEQYF.

This clonotype was counted many times. This chain connects TRBV24-1 to TRBJ2-3; 9 nucleotides line up with TRBD2. V gave up 7 bases and J gave up 6 bases; unmatched junction bases: 4. The CDR3 is made up of 13 amino acids. Germline V gives CDR1 KGHDR, CDR2 SFDVKD. DNA for the CDR3: TGTGCCACCAGCCTGAGCGGGGGGGATACGCAGTATTTT. Its protein is CATSLSGGDTQYF.